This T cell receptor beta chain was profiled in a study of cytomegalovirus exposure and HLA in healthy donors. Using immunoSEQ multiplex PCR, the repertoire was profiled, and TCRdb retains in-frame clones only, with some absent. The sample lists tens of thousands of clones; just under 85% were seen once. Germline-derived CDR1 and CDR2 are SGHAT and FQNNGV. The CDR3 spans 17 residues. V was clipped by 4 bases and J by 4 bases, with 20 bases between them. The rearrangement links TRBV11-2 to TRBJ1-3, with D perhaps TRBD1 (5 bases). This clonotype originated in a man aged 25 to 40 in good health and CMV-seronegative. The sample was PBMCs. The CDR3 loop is CASSSKQTVNEGNTIYF. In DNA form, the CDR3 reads TGTGCCAGCAGCTCCAAACAGACAGTCAACGAAGGAAACACCATATATTTT.